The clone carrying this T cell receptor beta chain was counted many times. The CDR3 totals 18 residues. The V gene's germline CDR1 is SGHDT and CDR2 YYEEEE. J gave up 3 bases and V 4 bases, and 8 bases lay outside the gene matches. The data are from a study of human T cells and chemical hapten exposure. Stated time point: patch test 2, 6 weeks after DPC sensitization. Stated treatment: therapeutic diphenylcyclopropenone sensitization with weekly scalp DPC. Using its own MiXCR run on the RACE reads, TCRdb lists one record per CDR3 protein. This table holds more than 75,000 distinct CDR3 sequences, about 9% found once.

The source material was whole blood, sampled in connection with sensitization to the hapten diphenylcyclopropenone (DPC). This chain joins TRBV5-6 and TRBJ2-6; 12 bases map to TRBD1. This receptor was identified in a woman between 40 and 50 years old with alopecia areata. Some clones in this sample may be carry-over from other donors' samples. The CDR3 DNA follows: TGTGCCAGCAGCCTGATCGGGACAGGGGGCTTTGGGGCCAACGTCCTGACTTTC. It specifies CASSLIGTGGFGANVLTF.